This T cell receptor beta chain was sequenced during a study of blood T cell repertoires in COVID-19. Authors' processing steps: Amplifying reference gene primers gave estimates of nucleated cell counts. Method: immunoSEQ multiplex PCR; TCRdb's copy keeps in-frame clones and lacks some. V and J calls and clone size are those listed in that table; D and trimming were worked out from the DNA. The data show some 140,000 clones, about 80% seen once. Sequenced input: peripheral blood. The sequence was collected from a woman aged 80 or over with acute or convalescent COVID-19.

CDR3 amino acids: CASSVLQGAGYTF. CDR3 DNA: TGTGCCAGCAGCGTGCTCCAGGGGGCAGGCTACACCTTC. The chain uses TRBV9 and TRBJ1-2; 8 nucleotides align to TRBD1. This CDR3 has 13 amino acids. J lost 8 bases, V lost 2 bases, and 5 bases had no gene match. Looked up from germline, CDR1 is SGDLS and CDR2 is YYNGEE. Based on the CDR3 plus reference TRBV9 and TRBJ1-2, the full variable domain is DSGVTQTPKHLITATGQRVTLRCSPRSGDLSVYWYQQSLDQGLQFLIQYYNGEERAKGNILERFSAQQFPDLHSELNLSSLELGDSALYFCASSVLQGAGYTFGSGTRLTVV.